This T cell receptor (beta chain) derives from a study of T cell changes during pregnancy in multiple sclerosis. Trimming cost V 10 bases and J 2 bases, with 10 bases left between them. Germline CDR1 is MNHNS and CDR2 is SASEGT. The CDR3 loop spans 12 amino acids. Libraries were prepared by immunoSEQ multiplex PCR; TCRdb keeps only in-frame clonotypes and omits some of them. The sample includes over 35,000 clones, around 94% of them seen just once. This specimen consisted of peripheral blood, obtained before pregnancy. The sequence came from a female donor with multiple sclerosis, enrolled in a pregnancy study. This chain uses TRBV6-1 with TRBJ2-3; D is possibly TRBD2 (6 bases). CDR3 residues: CAIRTITDTQYF. Written as DNA, the CDR3 is TGTGCCATCCGGACTATCACAGATACGCAGTATTTT.